These 5 T cell receptor beta chains were all obtained from the same sample, sequenced in a study of T cell repertoires in cytomegalovirus infection. TCRdb recomputed calls from the reads with MiXCR, one row per CDR3 protein. Seen here are about 150,000 distinct CDR3 sequences, 23% observed once, and the top ten hold approximately 10%. The source material was PBMCs. These TCRs come from a human donor in good health (CMV status not recorded). Some clones in this sample may be carry-over from other donors' samples.

This clonotype was found many times. The chain is built from TRBV12-3 or TRBV12-4 and TRBJ2-7; the match to TRBD2 covers 14 bases. The CDR3 loop spans 14 amino acids. Trimming removed 6 bases from V and 9 bases from J; junction bases left unmatched: 7. For the CDR3, the DNA is TGTGCCAGCAGCTCCGGGACTAGCGGGGGAAGGCAGTACTTC. Its protein product is CASSSGTSGGRQYF.

About this clonotype itself: A read error may be the cause here, since a much bigger clone is one base away. The rearrangement links TRBV7-2 to TRBJ2-1; 11 positions agree with TRBD2. The J call is doubtful: the DNA matches TRBJ2-7 better. Germline values: CDR1 SGHTA, CDR2 FQGNSA. The CDR3 length is 16 residues. DNA of the CDR3: TGTGCCAGCAGCTTATTGACTAGCGGGAAATCCAATGAGCAGTACTTC. It yields the protein CASSLLTSGKSNEQYF.

The chain joins TRBV7-9 to TRBJ2-1; TRBD2 matches 13 bases. CDR1 is SEHNR, CDR2 FQNEAQ, per germline (reference sequence). V gave up 5 bases and J gave up 2 bases; unmatched junction bases: 0. CDR3 size: 15 residues. The CDR3 coding sequence is TGTGCCAGCAGCGGGACTAGCGGGACCTACAATGAGCAGTTCTTC. Translation: CASSGTSGTYNEQFF.

This clonotype was seen repeatedly, ten times or more. The V call is TRBV20-1, the J call TRBJ1-2; 7 positions agree with TRBD1. CDR1 DFQATT and CDR2 SNEGSKA come from the germline V gene (reference sequence). This CDR3 comprises 14 residues. V lost 2 bases to trimming and J lost 2 bases; unmatched junction nucleotides: 5. The CDR3 nucleotides read TGCAGTGCTAGACCGACAGGGATGAACTATGGCTACACCTTC. It yields the protein CSARPTGMNYGYTF.

The chain employs TRBV29-1 and TRBJ2-7, with TRBD1 matching over 8 bases. The CDR3 runs to 14 residues. V was clipped by 2 bases and J by 3 bases; unmatched bases: 6. The germline CDR1 and CDR2 sequences are SQVTM and ANQGSEA. CDR3 in amino acids: CSVELPGGSYEQYF. The CDR3 region has the DNA TGCAGCGTTGAACTGCCAGGGGGCAGCTACGAGCAGTACTTC.